In this sample, the clone carrying this TCR beta chain turned up a few times. Its antigen is undetermined. Each CDR3 protein gets one entry after TCRdb re-called the reads with MiXCR. This sample has some 500,000 distinct CDR3 sequences; 30% to 40% occur once, and the top ten carry about a sixth. These data are taken from a study of T cell repertoires in cytomegalovirus infection. The overall study: It was recently identified HLA-C-restricted and well-studied HLA-B-restricted CMV epitopes that the study used. Through public TCR beta signatures, both CMV infection and matching HLA type were indicated.

Study-wide results and caveats: Across the ex vivo response, the dominant clonotypes were HLA-C-restricted CMV-specific TCR beta clonotypes.

This specimen was cultured PBMCs, taken from culture after CMV antigen stimulation. The receptor was derived from a human donor in good health (CMV status not recorded). Some clones in this sample may be carry-over from other donors' samples.

For the CDR3, the DNA is TGTGCCAGCAGTAGGGACAGGGGATCCTACGAGCAGTACGTC. Amino acid sequence: CASSRDRGSYEQYV. The chain has TRBV6-5 and TRBJ2-7; TRBD1 matches 10 bases. This CDR3 contains 14 residues. The germline V gene encodes CDR1 MNHEY and CDR2 SVGAGI. The J segment lost 1 base and the V segment lost 5 bases, leaving 2 bases of the junction unmatched.